A selection of T cell receptor beta chains follows, all from one sample in a study of shared clonotypes between healthy human individuals. Data came from immunoSEQ multiplex PCR; TCRdb stores just in-frame clones and leaves some out. The top ten hold 0.06% of the sample, which has approximately 530,000 clones, 90% to 96% seen once. Sequenced sample: naive CD4+ T cells sorted from blood. The receptors originated from a woman in her 30s in good health. Each CDR3 is given with its conserved first and last residue. A D gene is named only where the DNA matches it firmly. Clone size is given for some rows only: seen once, a few or many times, or a class if the clone is expanded.

d_gene	abundance	j_gene	v_gene	CDR3nt	CDR3aa
.	.	TRBJ1-2	TRBV28	TGTGCCAGCAGGGAGAGGGGGAGCGGCTATGGCTACACCTTC	CASRERGSGYGYTF
.	.	TRBJ2-3	TRBV7-6	TGTGCCAGCAGCTTACACCAGGGGATAACAGATACGCAGTATTTT	CASSLHQGITDTQYF
.	once	TRBJ2-7	TRBV19	TGTGCCAGTAGTGAGAGACACCAAGCTCGCTACGAGCAGTACTTC	CASSERHQARYEQYF
.	.	TRBJ2-3	TRBV11-3	TGTGCCAGCAGCTTAGGCCTAGGGGCTAGTCAACTCACAGATACGCAGTATTTT	CASSLGLGASQLTDTQYF
.	once	TRBJ1-4	TRBV28	TGTGCCAGCAGTTCGGGTTCTGCAACTAATGAAAAACTGTTTTTT	CASSSGSATNEKLFF
.	.	TRBJ1-5	TRBV7-2	TGTGCCAGCAGCTTAGTTCAGGGAGGTCAGCCCCAGCATTTT	CASSLVQGGQPQHF
TRBD2	.	TRBJ2-2	TRBV5-4	TGTGCCAGCAGCTTGGGACTAGCGGGAGCGAACACCGGGGAGCTGTTTTTT	CASSLGLAGANTGELFF
TRBD2	.	TRBJ2-1	TRBV28	TGTGCCAGCAGGTGGACTAGCGAGAACAATGAGCAGTTCTTC	CASRWTSENNEQFF
TRBD1	.	TRBJ2-3	TRBV4-1	TGCGCCAGCAGCCAAGGACAGGGGGTGGAAGATACGCAGTATTTT	CASSQGQGVEDTQYF
TRBD2	.	TRBJ2-1	TRBV2	TGTGCCAGCAGTGAAGCGCGGCTAGCGGGGATCAATGAGCAGTTCTTC	CASSEARLAGINEQFF
.	.	TRBJ1-2	TRBV6-1	TGTGCCAGCACGGACACTCCCATCTATGGCTACACCTTC	CASTDTPIYGYTF
.	.	TRBJ2-7	TRBV28	TGTGCCAGCAGGGGAGCGTTCGGCGGCACCTACGAGCAGTACTTC	CASRGAFGGTYEQYF
.	few	TRBJ2-1	TRBV6-5	TGTGCCAGCACCAAAGGAGCGTTAGGTCGCAATGAGCAGTTCTTC	CASTKGALGRNEQFF
.	.	TRBJ1-3	TRBV18	TGTGCCAGCTCACGGCGGCAACCATCTGGAAACACCATATATTTT	CASSRRQPSGNTIYF
TRBD1	.	TRBJ2-7	TRBV14	TGTGCCAGCAGCCTCTTGACAGGGTTCGGGGAGCAGTACTTC	CASSLLTGFGEQYF
.	.	TRBJ1-2	TRBV28	TGTGCCAGCAGTTTATTCGGGCAGGGGAACTATGGCTACACCTTC	CASSLFGQGNYGYTF
TRBD2	.	TRBJ2-7	TRBV5-4	TGTGCCAGCAGCTTGGGTAGCGGGAGGCTATACGAGCAGTACTTC	CASSLGSGRLYEQYF
TRBD1	.	TRBJ2-1	TRBV7-9	TGTGCCAGCAGCTTCACTTTTAGCGACAGGGGCTCCTACAATGAGCAGTTCTTC	CASSFTFSDRGSYNEQFF
.	.	TRBJ2-5	TRBV5-1	TGCGCCAGCTCGGCTCGGGGGGCGCATGAGACCCAGTACTTC	CASSARGAHETQYF
.	.	TRBJ2-7	TRBV6-6	TGTGCCAGCAGTTACTCGGGACTGGCCTACGAGCAGTACTTC	CASSYSGLAYEQYF
.	.	TRBJ1-1	TRBV28	TGTGCCAGCAGTTTAGTCGCTGAAGCTTTCTTT	CASSLVAEAFF
TRBD2	.	TRBJ2-7	TRBV28	TGTGCCAGCACTAGCGGGAGTAAAGCCTACGAGCAGTACTTC	CASTSGSKAYEQYF
.	.	TRBJ1-2	TRBV5-5	TGTGCCAGCAGCTTTATTTTTGACTATGGCTACACCTTC	CASSFIFDYGYTF
.	.	TRBJ2-2	TRBV18	TGTGCCAGCTCACCGGGGACCGGGGAGCTGTTTTTT	CASSPGTGELFF
TRBD2	.	TRBJ2-7	TRBV5-6	TGTGCCAGCAGCTTGTTAGGGGGACTAGCGGCTAAGATCTACGAGCAGTACTTC	CASSLLGGLAAKIYEQYF
TRBD1	.	TRBJ2-6	TRBV5-1	TGCGCCAGCAGCACCGGGACAGCGAGCTCTGGGGCCAACGTCCTGACTTTC	CASSTGTASSGANVLTF
TRBD2	.	TRBJ2-1	TRBV19	TGTGCCAGTAGTGCCGGACTAGCGGGATGGATCTTCTTC	CASSAGLAGWIFF
.	.	TRBJ2-7	TRBV5-1	TGCGCCAGCAGCCCGAGGAGGGGCGGGGACACCTACGAGCAGTACTTC	CASSPRRGGDTYEQYF
.	once	TRBJ1-2	TRBV19	TGTGCCAGTAGTATTCAGGTTCCGCCCTATGGCTACACCTTC	CASSIQVPPYGYTF
.	.	TRBJ1-3	TRBV2	TGTGCCAGCACAGGGTCGGCCGGAAACACCATATATTTT	CASTGSAGNTIYF
.	.	TRBJ1-1	TRBV18	TGTGCCAGCTCACCACAAGCTACAGGGCACACTGAAGCTTTCTTT	CASSPQATGHTEAFF
.	.	TRBJ2-5	TRBV18	TGTGCCAGCTCACCACCCGTTCAAGAGACCCAGTACTTC	CASSPPVQETQYF
TRBD2	.	TRBJ2-7	TRBV6-5	TGTGCCAGCAGTTACTCGAGTGGCCAGGGAGGGCTCGAGCAGTACTTC	CASSYSSGQGGLEQYF
.	once	TRBJ1-5	TRBV28	TGTGCCAGCACCCCTCCCGCAGGGAGCAATCAGCCCCAGCATTTT	CASTPPAGSNQPQHF
TRBD1	.	TRBJ2-4	TRBV2	TGTGCCAGCAGTGTCCAGAGGGGGCAAGACATTCAGTACTTC	CASSVQRGQDIQYF
TRBD1	.	TRBJ2-2	TRBV10-3	TGTGCCATCAGTGATGTGGGGACAGTTAACACCGGGGAGCTGTTTTTT	CAISDVGTVNTGELFF
.	.	TRBJ2-1	TRBV5-6	TGTGCCAGCAGCTTGGTGGTGGTAAGCTCCTACAATGAGCAGTTCTTC	CASSLVVVSSYNEQFF
.	.	TRBJ2-7	TRBV7-9	TGTGCCAGCAGCTCAGTCGAGGGTACCCCTTACGAGCAGTACTTC	CASSSVEGTPYEQYF
TRBD1	.	TRBJ2-6	TRBV2	TGTGCCAGCAGCACCGGGACAGGGACCTCTGGGGCCAACGTCCTGACTTTC	CASSTGTGTSGANVLTF
TRBD2	.	TRBJ2-7	TRBV29-1	TGCAGCGTTGCCCGGGGGGTTGATAGCTCCTACGAGCAGTACTTC	CSVARGVDSSYEQYF
.	.	TRBJ2-1	TRBV28	TGTGCCAGCAGCTACTTGACAGTGGGAGGTGAGCAGTTCTTC	CASSYLTVGGEQFF
.	.	TRBJ1-5	TRBV11-2	TGTGCCAGCAGCTTAGGGCAGCCCCAGCATTTT	CASSLGQPQHF
.	.	TRBJ2-5	TRBV6-5	TGTGCCAGCAGCCCTCGTCGGGGAGAGACCCAGTACTTC	CASSPRRGETQYF
.	once	TRBJ2-7	TRBV4-1	TGCGCCAGCAGCCATGACGGCCGTACCTACGAGCAGTACTTC	CASSHDGRTYEQYF
TRBD1	.	TRBJ2-1	TRBV28	TGTGCCAGCAAGAAGGCAGGGGGCAACTACAATGAGCAGTTCTTC	CASKKAGGNYNEQFF
.	.	TRBJ1-1	TRBV4-2	TGTGCCAGCAAAATTCAGATAGCACAGAACACTGAAGCTTTCTTT	CASKIQIAQNTEAFF
.	.	TRBJ2-7	TRBV28	TGTGCCAGCAGTTTAGTTTCTAGTTCATCGCACGAGCAGTACTTC	CASSLVSSSSHEQYF
.	.	TRBJ2-7	TRBV2	TGTGCCAGCCACCAAGAACGGGTATACGAGCAGTACTTC	CASHQERVYEQYF
.	.	TRBJ2-1	TRBV7-9	TGTGCCAGCAGCTTAGTCGTTGTCCATGAGCAGTTCTTC	CASSLVVVHEQFF
TRBD2	.	TRBJ2-1	TRBV9	TGTGCCAGCAGGAGGGGTTATGCGGGAGGGCCTGGAGAGCAGTTCTTC	CASRRGYAGGPGEQFF
TRBD1	once	TRBJ1-5	TRBV19	TGTGCCAGTAGTAGCCACCGGGACAGGGGACAGGATCAGCCCCAGCATTTT	CASSSHRDRGQDQPQHF
.	once	TRBJ1-5	TRBV27	TGTGCCAGCAGTAACACAGGTCAGCCCCAGCATTTT	CASSNTGQPQHF
TRBD1	.	TRBJ2-5	TRBV18	TGTGCCAGCCGTACAGGGGCGCAACAAGAGACCCAGTACTTC	CASRTGAQQETQYF
.	.	TRBJ2-3	TRBV28	TGTGCCAGCAGTTCACCCGGGAGAACAGATACGCAGTATTTT	CASSSPGRTDTQYF